Sequencing of this T cell receptor (beta chain) was carried out in a study of cytomegalovirus exposure and HLA in healthy donors. The CDR3 runs 14 residues. In germline, CDR1 is SGHRS, CDR2 YFSETQ. V was trimmed by 6 bases and J by 5 bases, leaving 17 bases between them. In the PCR, 60 Vbeta and 13 Jbeta primers were used. Sequencing was performed with immunoSEQ multiplex PCR; in TCRdb, only in-frame clones are kept and a portion is missing. The top ten hold about 1% of the sample, which has 120,000 to 150,000 clones, roughly 80% seen once. This receptor was identified in a man between 18 and 35 years old in good health and CMV-seronegative. The specimen was PBMCs. This chain joins TRBV5-1 and TRBJ2-5, with D possibly matching TRBD1 (6 bases). The CDR3 DNA is TGCGCCAGCACCCCGGACCCAGGGGTTGAGACCCAGTACTTC. Amino acid sequence: CASTPDPGVETQYF.